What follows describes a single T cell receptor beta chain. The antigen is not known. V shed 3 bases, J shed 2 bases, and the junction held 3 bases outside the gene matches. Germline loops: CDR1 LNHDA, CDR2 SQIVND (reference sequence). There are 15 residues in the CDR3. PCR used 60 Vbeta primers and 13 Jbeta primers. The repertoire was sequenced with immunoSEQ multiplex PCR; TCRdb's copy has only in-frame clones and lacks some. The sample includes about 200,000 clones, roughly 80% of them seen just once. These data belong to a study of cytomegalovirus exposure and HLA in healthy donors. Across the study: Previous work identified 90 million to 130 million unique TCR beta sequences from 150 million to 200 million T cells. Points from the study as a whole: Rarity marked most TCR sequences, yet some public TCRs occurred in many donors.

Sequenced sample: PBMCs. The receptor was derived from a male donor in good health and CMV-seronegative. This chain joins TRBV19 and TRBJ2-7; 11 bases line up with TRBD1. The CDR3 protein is CASSIRGQGAYEQYF. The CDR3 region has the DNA TGTGCCAGTAGTATCAGGGGACAGGGGGCCTACGAGCAGTACTTC.